This T cell receptor (beta chain) was obtained from a study of CD8 T cells in Susac syndrome. CD8+ and CD4+ T cells circulating in blood were sequenced for TCR beta. Relapsing-remitting disease, either stable or active, was present in the treatment-naive patients who were the multiple sclerosis controls. Through negative isolation, CD4+ and CD8+ T cells were obtained, while TEMRA cells were enriched using FACS. Germline V gene sequence: CDR1 MNHEY, CDR2 SVGAGI. V was clipped by 5 bases and J by 5 bases, with 24 bases between them. The CDR3 is made up of 17 amino acids. cDNA came from roughly 0.47 to 1 ug RNA primed by random hexamers. A multiplex approach, immunoSEQ multiplex PCR, amplified TCR beta CDR3 across 54 Vbeta and 13 Jbeta. A single record per CDR3 protein comes from TCRdb applying MiXCR to the immunoSEQ multiplex PCR reads. The sample contains a few hundred thousand distinct CDR3 sequences, about 85% of which appear only once.

This sequence joins TRBV6-5 and TRBJ1-1; tentative D call: TRBD1 (6 bases). The receptor comes from a human donor with multiple sclerosis. The sample was CD8+ T cells from PBMCs. CDR3 nucleotide sequence: TGTGCCAGCAGTAACAGGGTGCTGCTATCCCAGGGAACTGAAGCTTTCTTT. It codes for CASSNRVLLSQGTEAFF.